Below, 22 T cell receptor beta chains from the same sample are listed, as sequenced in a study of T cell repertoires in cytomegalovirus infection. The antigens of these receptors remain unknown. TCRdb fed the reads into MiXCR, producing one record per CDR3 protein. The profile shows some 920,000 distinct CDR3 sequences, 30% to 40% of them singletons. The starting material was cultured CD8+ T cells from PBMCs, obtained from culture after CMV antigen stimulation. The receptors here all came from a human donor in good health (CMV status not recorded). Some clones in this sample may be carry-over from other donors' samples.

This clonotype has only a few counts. CDR3 residues: CASSLYFSTDTQYF. In DNA form, the CDR3 reads TGCGCCAGCAGCCTCTACTTTTCTACAGATACGCAGTATTTT. The V and J genes are TRBV5-1 and TRBJ2-3; D gene unclear. V was shortened by 4 bases and J by 3 bases, with 12 bases between the two germline ends. Germline V gene sequence: CDR1 SGHRS, CDR2 YFSETQ. The CDR3 loop spans 14 amino acids.

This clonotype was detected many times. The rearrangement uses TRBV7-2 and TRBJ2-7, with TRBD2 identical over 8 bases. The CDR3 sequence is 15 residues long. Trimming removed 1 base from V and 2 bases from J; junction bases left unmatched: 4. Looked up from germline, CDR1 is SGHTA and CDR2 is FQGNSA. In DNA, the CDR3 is TGTGCCAGCAGCTTAGGTGCGGGGGGCCCCTACGAGCAGTACGTC. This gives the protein CASSLGAGGPYEQYV.

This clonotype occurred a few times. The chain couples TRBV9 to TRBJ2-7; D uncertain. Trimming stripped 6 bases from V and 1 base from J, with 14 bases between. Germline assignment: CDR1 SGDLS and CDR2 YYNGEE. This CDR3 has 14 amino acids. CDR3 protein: CASTLGWGSYEQYF. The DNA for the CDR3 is TGTGCCAGCACCCTAGGGTGGGGATCCTACGAGCAGTACTTC. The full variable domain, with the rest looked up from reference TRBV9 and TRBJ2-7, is DSGVTQTPKHLITATGQRVTLRCSPRSGDLSVYWYQQSLDQGLQFLIQYYNGEERAKGNILERFSAQQFPDLHSELNLSSLELGDSALYFCASTLGWGSYEQYFGPGTRLTVT.

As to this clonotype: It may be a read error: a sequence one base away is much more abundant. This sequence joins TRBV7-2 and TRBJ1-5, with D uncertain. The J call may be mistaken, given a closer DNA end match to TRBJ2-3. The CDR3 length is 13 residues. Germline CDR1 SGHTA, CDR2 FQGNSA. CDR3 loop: CASSPGRWQPQYF. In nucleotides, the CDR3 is TGTGCCAGCAGCCCTGGGCGGTGGCAGCCCCAGTATTTT.

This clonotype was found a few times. DNA for the CDR3: TGTGCCACTAACCCCCCCGGGGGCCGAGATACGCAGTATTTT. This sequence encodes CATNPPGGRDTQYF. This chain joins TRBV19 and TRBJ2-3, with D perhaps TRBD1 or TRBD2 (6 bases each). Germline-derived CDR1 and CDR2 are LNHDA and SQIVND (reference sequence). The CDR3 has 14 amino acids. The germline V and J ends were trimmed by 10 bases and 5 bases, with 19 bases remaining between them.

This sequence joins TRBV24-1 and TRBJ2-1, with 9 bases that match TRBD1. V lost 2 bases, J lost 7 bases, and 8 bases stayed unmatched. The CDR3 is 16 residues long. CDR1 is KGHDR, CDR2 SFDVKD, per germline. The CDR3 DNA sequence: TGTGCCACCAGTGATTCTCGGACAGGGGTGCTGAATGAGCAGTTCTTC. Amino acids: CATSDSRTGVLNEQFF.

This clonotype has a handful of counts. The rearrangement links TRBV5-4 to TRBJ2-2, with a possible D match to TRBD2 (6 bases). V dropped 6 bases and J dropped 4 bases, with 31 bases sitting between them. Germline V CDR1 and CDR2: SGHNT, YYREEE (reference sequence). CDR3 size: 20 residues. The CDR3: CASTGEAELLPEASTGELFF. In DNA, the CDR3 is TGTGCCAGCACTGGGGAGGCTGAGCTCCTCCCGGAAGCGAGCACCGGGGAGCTGTTTTTT. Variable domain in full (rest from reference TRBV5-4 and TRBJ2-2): ETGVTQSPTHLIKTRGQQVTLRCSSQSGHNTVSWYQQALGQGPQFIFQYYREEENGRGNFPPRFSGLQFPNYSSELNVNALELDDSALYLCASTGEAELLPEASTGELFFGEGSRLTVL.

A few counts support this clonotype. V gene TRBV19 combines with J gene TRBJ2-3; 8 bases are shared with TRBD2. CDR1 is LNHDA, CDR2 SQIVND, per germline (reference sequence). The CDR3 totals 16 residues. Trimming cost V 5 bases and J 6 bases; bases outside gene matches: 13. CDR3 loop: CASSLTGTRGSDTQYF. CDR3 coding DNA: TGTGCCAGTAGTTTGACCGGGACTAGAGGTTCGGATACGCAGTATTTT.

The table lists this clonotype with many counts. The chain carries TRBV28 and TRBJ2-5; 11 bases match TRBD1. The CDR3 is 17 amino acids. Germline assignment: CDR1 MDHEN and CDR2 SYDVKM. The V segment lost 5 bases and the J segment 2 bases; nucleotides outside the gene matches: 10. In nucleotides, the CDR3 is TGTGCCAGCAGTCTCCAGCTAGGGACAGGGGGACAAGAGACCCAGTACTTC. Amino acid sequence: CASSLQLGTGGQETQYF.

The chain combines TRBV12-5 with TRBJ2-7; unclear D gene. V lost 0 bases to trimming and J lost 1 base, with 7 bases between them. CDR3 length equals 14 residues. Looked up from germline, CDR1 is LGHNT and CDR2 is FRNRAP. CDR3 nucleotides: TGTGCTAGTGGTTTGGTCGGGCAGTCCTACGAGCAGTACTTC. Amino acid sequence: CASGLVGQSYEQYF.

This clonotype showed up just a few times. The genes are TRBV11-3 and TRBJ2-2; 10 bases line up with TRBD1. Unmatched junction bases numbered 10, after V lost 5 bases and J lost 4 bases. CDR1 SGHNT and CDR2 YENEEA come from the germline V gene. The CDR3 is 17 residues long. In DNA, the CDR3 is TGTGCCAGCAGCCGTCGCGGGACAGGGGTTATCACCGGGGAGCTGTTTTTT. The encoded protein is CASSRRGTGVITGELFF. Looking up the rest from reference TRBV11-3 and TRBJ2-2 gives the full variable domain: EAGVVQSPRYKIIEKKQPVAFWCNPISGHNTLYWYLQNLGQGPELLIRYENEEAVDDSQLPKDRFSAERLKGVDSTLKIQPAELGDSAVYLCASSRRGTGVITGELFFGEGSRLTVL.

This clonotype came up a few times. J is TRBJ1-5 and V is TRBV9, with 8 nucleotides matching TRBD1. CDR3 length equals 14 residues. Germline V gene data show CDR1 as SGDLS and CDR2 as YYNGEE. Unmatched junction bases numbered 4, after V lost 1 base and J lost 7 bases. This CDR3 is CASSVSGGRQPQHF. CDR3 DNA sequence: TGTGCCAGCAGCGTATCAGGGGGCCGGCAGCCCCAGCATTTT.

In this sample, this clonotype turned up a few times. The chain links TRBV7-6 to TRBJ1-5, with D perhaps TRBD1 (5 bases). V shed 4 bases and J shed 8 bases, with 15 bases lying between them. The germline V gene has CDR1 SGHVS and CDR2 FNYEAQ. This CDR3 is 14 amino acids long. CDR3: CASSSGTGKEPQHF. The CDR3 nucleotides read TGTGCCAGCAGCTCCGGGACTGGGAAGGAGCCCCAGCATTTT. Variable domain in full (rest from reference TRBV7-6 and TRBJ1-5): GAGVSQSPRYKVTKRGQDVALRCDPISGHVSLYWYRQALGQGPEFLTYFNYEAQQDKSGLPNDRFSAERPEGSISTLTIQRTEQRDSAMYRCASSSGTGKEPQHFGDGTRLSIL.

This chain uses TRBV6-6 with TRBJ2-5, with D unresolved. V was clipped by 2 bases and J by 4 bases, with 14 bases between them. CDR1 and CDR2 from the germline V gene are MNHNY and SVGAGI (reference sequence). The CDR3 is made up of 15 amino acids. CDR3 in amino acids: CASSYQARSRETQYF. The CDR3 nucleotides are TGTGCCAGCAGTTACCAGGCCAGGTCCCGAGAGACCCAGTACTTC.

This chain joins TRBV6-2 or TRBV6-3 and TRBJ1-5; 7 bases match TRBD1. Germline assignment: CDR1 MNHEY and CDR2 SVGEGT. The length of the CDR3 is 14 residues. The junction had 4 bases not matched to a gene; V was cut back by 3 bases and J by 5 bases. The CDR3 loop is CASSYWQGDQPQHF. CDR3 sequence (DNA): TGTGCCAGCAGTTATTGGCAGGGGGATCAGCCCCAGCATTTT.

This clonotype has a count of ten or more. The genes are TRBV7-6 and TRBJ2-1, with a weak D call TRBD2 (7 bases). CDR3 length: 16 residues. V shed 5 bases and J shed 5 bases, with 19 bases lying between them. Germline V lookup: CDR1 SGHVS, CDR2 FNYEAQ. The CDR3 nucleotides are TGTGCCAGCAGCCTTTTTATGGGGGGGCCCCACAATGAGCAGTTCTTC. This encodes CASSLFMGGPHNEQFF.

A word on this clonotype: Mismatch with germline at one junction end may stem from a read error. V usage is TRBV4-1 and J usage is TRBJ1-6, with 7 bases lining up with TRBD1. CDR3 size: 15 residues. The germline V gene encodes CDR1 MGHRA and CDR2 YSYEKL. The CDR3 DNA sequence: TGCGCCAACAGCCATCGACAGGGAGATTTGACACCCCTCCACTTT. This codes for CANSHRQGDLTPLHF.

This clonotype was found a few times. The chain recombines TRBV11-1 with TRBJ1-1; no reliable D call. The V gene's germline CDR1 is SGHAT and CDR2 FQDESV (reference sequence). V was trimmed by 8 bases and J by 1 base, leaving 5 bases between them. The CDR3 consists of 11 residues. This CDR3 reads CASDPNTEAFF. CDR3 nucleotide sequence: TGTGCCAGCGATCCGAACACTGAAGCTTTCTTT.

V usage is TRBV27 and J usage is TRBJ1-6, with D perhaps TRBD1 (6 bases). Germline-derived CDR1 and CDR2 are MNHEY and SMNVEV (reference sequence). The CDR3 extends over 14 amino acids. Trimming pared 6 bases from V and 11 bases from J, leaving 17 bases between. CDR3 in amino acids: CASRLVQGFAPLHF. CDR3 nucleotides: TGTGCCAGCAGACTGGTACAGGGCTTCGCACCCCTCCACTTT.

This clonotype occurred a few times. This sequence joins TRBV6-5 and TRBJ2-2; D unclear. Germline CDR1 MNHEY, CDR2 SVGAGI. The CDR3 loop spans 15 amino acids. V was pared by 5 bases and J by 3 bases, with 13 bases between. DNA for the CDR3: TGTGCCAGCAGTCACCGCACGCACTACACCGGGGAGCTGTTTTTT. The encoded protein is CASSHRTHYTGELFF.

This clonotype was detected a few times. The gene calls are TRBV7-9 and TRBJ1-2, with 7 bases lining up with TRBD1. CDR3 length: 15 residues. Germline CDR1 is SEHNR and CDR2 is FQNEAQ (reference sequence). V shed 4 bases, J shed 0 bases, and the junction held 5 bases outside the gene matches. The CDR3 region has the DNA TGTGCCAGCAGCTCTGGACAGGCGACTAACTATGGCTACACCTTC. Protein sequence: CASSSGQATNYGYTF.

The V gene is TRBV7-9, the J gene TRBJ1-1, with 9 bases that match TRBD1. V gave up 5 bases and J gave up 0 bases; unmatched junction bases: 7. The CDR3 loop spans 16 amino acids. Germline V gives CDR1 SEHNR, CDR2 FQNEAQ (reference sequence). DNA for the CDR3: TGTGCCAGCAGCCGGGGACAGGGACGAATGAACACTGAAGCTTTCTTT. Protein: CASSRGQGRMNTEAFF.